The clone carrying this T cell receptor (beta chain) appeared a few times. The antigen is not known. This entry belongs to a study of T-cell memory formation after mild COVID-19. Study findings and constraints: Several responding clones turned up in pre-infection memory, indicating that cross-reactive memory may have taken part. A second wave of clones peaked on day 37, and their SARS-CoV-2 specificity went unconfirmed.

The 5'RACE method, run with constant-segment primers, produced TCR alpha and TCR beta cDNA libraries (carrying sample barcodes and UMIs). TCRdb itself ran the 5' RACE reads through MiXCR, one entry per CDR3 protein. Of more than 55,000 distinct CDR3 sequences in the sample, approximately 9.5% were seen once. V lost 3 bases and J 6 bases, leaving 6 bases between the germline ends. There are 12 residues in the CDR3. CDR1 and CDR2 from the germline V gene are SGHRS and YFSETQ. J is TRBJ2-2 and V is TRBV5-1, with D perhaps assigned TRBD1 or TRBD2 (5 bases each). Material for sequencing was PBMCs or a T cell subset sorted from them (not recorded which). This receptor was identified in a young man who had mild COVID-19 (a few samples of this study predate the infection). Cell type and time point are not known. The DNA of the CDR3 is TGCGCCAGCAGCTGGGGGTCCGGGGAGCTGTTTTTT. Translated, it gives CASSWGSGELFF.